A selection of T cell receptor beta chains follows, all from one sample in a study of early T cells in non-severe SARS-CoV-2 infection. TCRdb re-called the 5' RACE reads through MiXCR, storing one row per CDR3 protein. The sample yields under 85,000 distinct CDR3 sequences, around 15% seen once. Material for sequencing was whole blood. The origin of the receptors is an adult who was a healthcare worker with PCR-confirmed SARS-CoV-2 infection or an uninfected control (not recorded which). Both conserved end residues are trimmed from each CDR3.

j_call v_call cdr3_aa
TRBJ1-5 TRBV20-1 SATGPGANQPQH
TRBJ1-2 TRBV20-1 SAPVDRAHGYT
TRBJ2-7 TRBV4-1 ASSQDGLGLNSYEQY
TRBJ1-1 TRBV6-2/TRBV6-3 ASSSGLSSEAF
TRBJ2-1 TRBV20-1 SALKQGSRF
TRBJ2-7 TRBV7-9 ASSSQVSYEQY
TRBJ2-7 TRBV6-5 ASSRPSRGPTYEQY
TRBJ2-7 TRBV12-3/TRBV12-4 ASKVGGGAEQY
TRBJ2-7 TRBV28 ASKVGNLGQY
TRBJ2-1 TRBV2 ASRAGETYNEQF
TRBJ1-2 TRBV19 ASSMEDRLGYT
TRBJ1-1 TRBV27 ASSLSLESTEAF
TRBJ2-7 TRBV28 ASSRLRPYEQY
TRBJ1-2 TRBV7-9 ASSSTRPGTGLGGYT
TRBJ2-1 TRBV4-2 ASSHGLAGLVEQF
TRBJ2-3 TRBV19 ASSKTKRLGTDTQY
TRBJ1-4 TRBV4-1 ASSLQSPGDEKLF
TRBJ2-3 TRBV11-2 ASSSRGGDTDTQY
TRBJ1-5 TRBV2 ASSPGGQKYQPQH
TRBJ2-1 TRBV29-1 SVLRTRESGQF
TRBJ1-6 TRBV6-6 ASSYQGTGNNSPLH
TRBJ2-7 TRBV7-2 ASSLGGQGRTLAYEQY
TRBJ2-2 TRBV6-5 ASSNLRAKGDTGELF
TRBJ2-2 TRBV7-3 ASSFQTRGYGGELF
TRBJ2-1 TRBV6-1 ASSARSGATYNEQF
TRBJ1-2 TRBV15 ATSSHNYGYT
TRBJ2-3 TRBV9 ASSPIPGQGGDTQY
TRBJ2-5 TRBV20-1 SAGDSQETQY
TRBJ2-3 TRBV5-4 ASSLIGGVTDTQY
TRBJ2-3 TRBV20-1 SAGLSGFDTDTQY
TRBJ2-3 TRBV4-2 ASSWRTSGGIEDTQY
TRBJ2-3 TRBV7-9 ASSSGAWEADTQY
TRBJ2-7 TRBV6-5 ATAWGTDEQY
TRBJ2-3 TRBV7-3 ASSLQLTDTQY
TRBJ1-2 TRBV5-1 ASSLDGGGGYGYT
TRBJ1-5 TRBV7-2 ASSVTGNAGQPQH
TRBJ2-3 TRBV6-4 ASSRTSGGTDTQY
TRBJ2-7 TRBV18 ASSPTLGGGSYEQY
TRBJ2-3 TRBV7-8 ASSRGETTDTQY
TRBJ2-2 TRBV27 ASSYQGRATGELF
TRBJ2-7 TRBV29-1 SSRQGYEQY
TRBJ2-2 TRBV28 ASSLVFGFTGELF
TRBJ1-1 TRBV18 ASSPSRQGLNTEAF
TRBJ2-5 TRBV20-1 SATLTGGRRETQY
TRBJ1-6 TRBV7-3 ASSLRREDSPLH
TRBJ2-3 TRBV6-5 ASSYTGSSADTQY
TRBJ2-7 TRBV11-2 ASSSTVLSYEQY
TRBJ1-6 TRBV20-1 SARAPPGQLNSPLH
TRBJ1-1 TRBV5-1 ASSLPHSTEAF
TRBJ2-5 TRBV29-1 SVREETQY
TRBJ2-4 TRBV29-1 AGGAGSNIQY
TRBJ2-3 TRBV12-3/TRBV12-4 ASSFAGGPSDTQY
TRBJ1-1 TRBV12-3/TRBV12-4 ASRSYRVEGTEAF
TRBJ2-3 TRBV11-2 ASSLASGGPPN
TRBJ2-1 TRBV10-3 AIAAGYSYNEQF
TRBJ2-7 TRBV6-2/TRBV6-3 ASSPPVGTGFYEQY
TRBJ2-2 TRBV5-6 ASSLPAPRGELF
TRBJ2-5 TRBV10-3 AISERPSGGGETQY
TRBJ1-3 TRBV10-3 AISEFIGASGNTIY